This T cell receptor (beta chain) stems from a study of cytomegalovirus exposure and HLA in healthy donors. Looking at the study overall: Approximately 170 million T cells yielded 90 million to 130 million unique TCR beta sequences in earlier analysis. The study's findings and limits: A prior analysis recorded that most TCR beta V segments were productive about 87% or about 30% of the time. In a later analysis, specific HLA alleles were associated with 15,000 to 20,000 TCR beta sequences at a 0.05 false discovery rate.

The CDR3 loop spans 17 amino acids. The ends lost 5 bases at V and 5 bases at J; junction bases unmatched: 14. Germline-derived CDR1 and CDR2 are MDHEN and SYDVKM. At the time of sampling, donors were nominally healthy, though unrecorded immune exposures were likely. The study ran its PCR with 60 Vbeta and 13 Jbeta primers. TCRdb's table, derived via immunoSEQ multiplex PCR, lists solely in-frame clones and lacks some. Altogether some 150,000 clones are present, 60% to 80% being singletons, with the ten largest covering approximately 1.6%. Regarding this clone: The antigen is undetermined.

The TCR sequence derives from a woman aged 30 to 39 in good health and CMV-seronegative. The chain links TRBV28 to TRBJ1-4; 7 bases line up with TRBD1. Sequenced input: PBMCs. CDR3 bases: TGTGCCAGCAGTCTCCCCCGACAGGGATATACGAATGAAAAACTGTTTTTT. This codes for CASSLPRQGYTNEKLFF.